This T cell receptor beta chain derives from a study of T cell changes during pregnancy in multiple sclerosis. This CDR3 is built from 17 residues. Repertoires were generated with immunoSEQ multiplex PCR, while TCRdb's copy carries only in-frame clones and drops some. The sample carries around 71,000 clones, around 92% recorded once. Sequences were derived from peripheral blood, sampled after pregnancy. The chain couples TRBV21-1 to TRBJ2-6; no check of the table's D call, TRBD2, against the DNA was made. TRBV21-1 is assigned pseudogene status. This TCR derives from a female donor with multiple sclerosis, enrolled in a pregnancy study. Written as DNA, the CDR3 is TGTGCCAGCAGCATGGCTAGCGACACCTCTGGGGCCAACGTCCTGACTTTC. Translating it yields CASSMASDTSGANVLTF.